This TCR beta chain was sequenced during a study of cytomegalovirus exposure and HLA in healthy donors. Study results and caveats: In a later analysis, common viral pathogens appeared linked to several of the most significant clusters.

Germline V gives CDR1 LNHDA, CDR2 SQIVND (reference sequence). The length of the CDR3 is 18 residues. V lost 1 base and J lost 0; bases outside the gene matches: 3. A word on this clone: Its antigen is unknown.

PCR used 60 Vbeta primers and 13 Jbeta primers. The protocol was immunoSEQ multiplex PCR, while the TCRdb copy is restricted to in-frame clones and leaves out a portion. The data contain about 110,000 clones, roughly 80% of them singletons. This sequence joins TRBV19 and TRBJ2-6, with TRBD1 matching over 10 bases. The TCR originated in a middle-aged woman in good health and CMV-seronegative. The sequenced sample was PBMCs. The CDR3 is CASSIGGQGTSGANVLTF. CDR3 nucleotides: TGTGCCAGTAGTATAGGGGGACAGGGGACCTCTGGGGCCAACGTCCTGACTTTC.